The text below deals with one TCR beta chain. What it recognizes is unknown. The data were obtained in a study of cytomegalovirus exposure and HLA in healthy donors. Across the whole study: Findings of an earlier analysis included about 100 million unique TCR beta sequences from 180 million or so T cells.

Vbeta (60) and Jbeta (13) primers were used in the PCR. Profiling relied on immunoSEQ multiplex PCR, and the TCRdb table lists in-frame clones only, not all of them. The sample lists around 130,000 clones, about four fifths seen once, with around 1.5% in the top ten. Germline V gene sequence: CDR1 WNHNN, CDR2 SYGVQD (reference sequence). CDR3 size: 13 residues. V lost 5 bases and J lost 9, with 14 bases in between. Whole-study results and caveats: Sequencing likely produced, as an artifact, a cluster of highly shared sequence variants.

Sequences were obtained from PBMCs. The source of this sequence is a woman aged 18-30 years in good health and CMV-seronegative. This rearrangement joins TRBV10-1 to TRBJ2-1; D is possibly TRBD2 (6 bases). This chain's CDR3 is CASSPGGNGEQFF. CDR3 DNA sequence: TGCGCCAGCAGTCCGGGCGGGAACGGTGAGCAGTTCTTC.